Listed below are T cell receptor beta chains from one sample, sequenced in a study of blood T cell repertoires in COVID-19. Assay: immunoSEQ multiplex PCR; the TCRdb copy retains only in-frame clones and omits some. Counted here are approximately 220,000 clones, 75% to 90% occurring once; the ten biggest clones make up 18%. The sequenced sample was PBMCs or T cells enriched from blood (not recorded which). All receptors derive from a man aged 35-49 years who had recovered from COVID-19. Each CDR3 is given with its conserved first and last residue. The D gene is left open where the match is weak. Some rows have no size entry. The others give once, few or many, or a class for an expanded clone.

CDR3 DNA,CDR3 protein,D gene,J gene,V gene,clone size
TGCGCCAGCAGCCAGGGGTGGAACACTGAAGCTTTCTTT,CASSQGWNTEAFF,.,TRBJ1-1,TRBV5-1,.
TGTGCCAGCAGCCCCGGCTATGGCTACACCTTC,CASSPGYGYTF,.,TRBJ1-2,TRBV13,.
TGTGCCAGCAGCCAAGACGGGGTTGATAATGAAAAACTGTTTTTT,CASSQDGVDNEKLFF,.,TRBJ1-4,TRBV3-1/TRBV3-2,once
TGTGCCAGCAGCTTAAACAACAGGGGGCGCGGAAACACCGGGGAGCTGTTTTTT,CASSLNNRGRGNTGELFF,TRBD1,TRBJ2-2,TRBV7-9,.
TGTGCCAGCAGCGCGATTGACAGATCACCCCTCCACTTT,CASSAIDRSPLHF,.,TRBJ1-6,TRBV14,.
TGTGCCAGCAGCCCCCGCGGACAGGGGGCCGATGAGCAGTTCTTC,CASSPRGQGADEQFF,TRBD1,TRBJ2-1,TRBV7-3,.
TGTGCCAGCAGCCCCGGACTAGCAAGAGGTGGCGGGGAGTATTTT,CASSPGLARGGGEYF,TRBD2,TRBJ2-3,TRBV11-3,.
TGTGCCATCAGTCCGGGACTAGCGGGAGGGCGGAATGAGCAGTTCTTC,CAISPGLAGGRNEQFF,TRBD2,TRBJ2-1,TRBV10-3,.
TGTGCCAGCAGTCCCGGACAGAAAACCTATGGCTACACCTTC,CASSPGQKTYGYTF,.,TRBJ1-2,TRBV28,.
TGTGCCAGTAGTGAGCCGGGACAGGGGGCGAACTATGGCTACACCTTC,CASSEPGQGANYGYTF,TRBD1,TRBJ1-2,TRBV19,.
TGCAGCGTTGAAAAGGTCGGGAGTGGCTACACCTTC,CSVEKVGSGYTF,.,TRBJ1-2,TRBV29-1,.
TGTGCCAGCAGCAAGCGGGCTAGCTCCTACAATGAGCAGTTCTTC,CASSKRASSYNEQFF,.,TRBJ2-1,TRBV6-5,.
TGTGCCAGCAGCTTAGATAGGGCAGCGGGGGAGACCCAGTACTTC,CASSLDRAAGETQYF,TRBD2,TRBJ2-5,TRBV7-9,.
TGTGCCAGCAGCCTGGGACAGGCGTCCACCGGGGAGCTGTTTTTT,CASSLGQASTGELFF,TRBD1,TRBJ2-2,TRBV3-1/TRBV3-2,.
TGTGCCAGCAGCCTCCCCGGAGGGGCGACGGTTAACTATGGCTACACCTTC,CASSLPGGATVNYGYTF,.,TRBJ1-2,TRBV11-3,.
TGTGCCAGCAGCCTCCCCGGGCACGGGGGCGAGCAGTACTTC,CASSLPGHGGEQYF,.,TRBJ2-7,TRBV28,.
TGTGCCAGCAGCGTTACCGGCTATGGCTACACCTTC,CASSVTGYGYTF,.,TRBJ1-2,TRBV9,.
TGTGCCAGCAGTCTCGACAGGGAGGTTCGTAGCAATCAGCCCCAGCATTTT,CASSLDREVRSNQPQHF,TRBD1,TRBJ1-5,TRBV28,.
TGTGCCAGCAGCGGAGAGGCGGGAGGGCTGGATGAGCAGTTCTTC,CASSGEAGGLDEQFF,TRBD2,TRBJ2-1,TRBV7-8,.
TGTGCCAGCAGTGAACTTAGGGCCAACGTCCTGACTTTC,CASSELRANVLTF,.,TRBJ2-6,TRBV6-1,.
TGTGCCAGCAGCTACCGGGACAGGGGTAAAAGCGGCTACGAGCAGTACTTC,CASSYRDRGKSGYEQYF,TRBD1,TRBJ2-7,TRBV4-2,.
TGTGCCAGTAGTATAGGAGTTTCAACTAATGAAAAACTGTTTTTT,CASSIGVSTNEKLFF,.,TRBJ1-4,TRBV19,.
TGTGCCAGCACAGACTACAATGAGCAGTTCTTC,CASTDYNEQFF,.,TRBJ2-1,TRBV2,once
TGTGCCAGCAGTGGGGGGGGTACAGATACGCAGTATTTT,CASSGGGTDTQYF,TRBD2,TRBJ2-3,TRBV12-3/TRBV12-4,.
TGTGCCAGCGGGGGACTAGCGGGGTTATACAATGAGCAGTTCTTC,CASGGLAGLYNEQFF,TRBD2,TRBJ2-1,TRBV27,once
TGTGCCAGTAGTAGCGGGGGCCACTCTAATGAAAAACTGTTTTTT,CASSSGGHSNEKLFF,.,TRBJ1-4,TRBV19,.
TGTGCCAGCTCGCCCCTCCAGGGCGCGACCCAGTACTTC,CASSPLQGATQYF,.,TRBJ2-5,TRBV18,.
TGTGCCAGCAGTTACTCCCCCAGCGGGAGTGCCCACGAGCAGTACTTC,CASSYSPSGSAHEQYF,TRBD2,TRBJ2-7,TRBV6-2/TRBV6-3,.
TGCGCCAGCAGGTCGCCAGGGGGCTTTCGGAATGAGCAGTTCTTC,CASRSPGGFRNEQFF,TRBD1,TRBJ2-1,TRBV5-1,.
TGTGCCAGCAGCTTACGGGGTGCGTACGAGCAGTACTTC,CASSLRGAYEQYF,.,TRBJ2-7,TRBV11-3,few
TGCGCCAGCAGCTTGGGACAGGGGGTGCACGAGCAGTACTTC,CASSLGQGVHEQYF,TRBD1,TRBJ2-7,TRBV5-1,once
TGTGCCAGCAGTGGACTAGCGGGAGCGAACACCGGGGAGCTGTTTTTT,CASSGLAGANTGELFF,TRBD2,TRBJ2-2,TRBV6-4,.
TGTGCCAGCAGTACGGGACAGGCGGAAAAACTGTTTTTT,CASSTGQAEKLFF,TRBD1,TRBJ1-4,TRBV12-3/TRBV12-4,.
TGTGCCAGCAGCTTGAGAGTGAACACTGAAGCTTTCTTT,CASSLRVNTEAFF,.,TRBJ1-1,TRBV5-6,.
TGTGCCAGCGGAGGGACAGTTAAGAACACTGAAGCTTTCTTT,CASGGTVKNTEAFF,TRBD1,TRBJ1-1,TRBV2,.
TGTGCCAGCTCACCACCGAGTAGCGGGAGAAGGTACAATGAGCAGTTCTTC,CASSPPSSGRRYNEQFF,TRBD2,TRBJ2-1,TRBV18,.
TGTGCCAGTAGTATGAGAGGGTATGGAAACACCATATATTTT,CASSMRGYGNTIYF,.,TRBJ1-3,TRBV19,.
TGTGCCAGCAGCTTATTCGCGGGAGAGGGCTACAATGAGCAGTTCTTC,CASSLFAGEGYNEQFF,TRBD2,TRBJ2-1,TRBV7-9,once
TGTGCCAGCAGCATATCGACTAGCGGGAGAATAAATGAGCAGTTCTTC,CASSISTSGRINEQFF,TRBD2,TRBJ2-1,TRBV5-6,.
TGTGCCAGCAGTTACCGCGGACAGGGGACCTACGAGCAGTACTTC,CASSYRGQGTYEQYF,TRBD1,TRBJ2-7,TRBV6-5,few
TGTGCCAGCACCAAAGACGCGGGGTTCCCTAATGAAAAACTGTTTTTT,CASTKDAGFPNEKLFF,.,TRBJ1-4,TRBV4-2,.
TGTGCCAGCAGCTCCCCGGGGTCCGTTTACGAGCAGTACTTC,CASSSPGSVYEQYF,.,TRBJ2-7,TRBV11-1,.
TGTGCCAGCAGCTTAAGCGGGAGTAGCACCGGGGAGCTGTTTTTT,CASSLSGSSTGELFF,TRBD2,TRBJ2-2,TRBV5-8,.
TGTGCCAGCTCACCACCCAGGGGAGGGCCTAAGAACAATGAGCAGTTCTTC,CASSPPRGGPKNNEQFF,.,TRBJ2-1,TRBV18,.
TGTGCCATCAGCCCCGGGACTAGCGGCGATGAGCAGTTCTTC,CAISPGTSGDEQFF,TRBD2,TRBJ2-1,TRBV10-3,.
TGTGCCAGCAGGCTGACAGGGTACACTGAAGCTTTCTTT,CASRLTGYTEAFF,TRBD1,TRBJ1-1,TRBV6-5,.
TGTGCCAGCAGTGATGCCCCTTCAAGTAGCACCGGGGAGCTGTTTTTT,CASSDAPSSSTGELFF,.,TRBJ2-2,TRBV6-4,.
TGCGCCAGCAGCCAAGTAACGGGGGGCGGCAATCAGCCCCAGCATTTT,CASSQVTGGGNQPQHF,.,TRBJ1-5,TRBV4-1,.
TGCAGCGTTGTCTCGGGAGGTCGCAACACCGGGGAGCTGTTTTTT,CSVVSGGRNTGELFF,TRBD2,TRBJ2-2,TRBV29-1,.
TGTGCCAGCAGTCCGCGGCAGTATGGCTATGGCTACACCTTC,CASSPRQYGYGYTF,.,TRBJ1-2,TRBV6-2/TRBV6-3,.